Each of the 14 T cell receptor beta chains below was sequenced from the same sample in a study of cytomegalovirus exposure and HLA in healthy donors. Primers: 60 Vbeta forward and 13 Jbeta reverse. Sequencing used immunoSEQ multiplex PCR; TCRdb keeps in-frame clones, though not all of them. The sample includes around 140,000 clones, approximately 80% of them seen just once. Sequenced: PBMCs. Receptors were obtained from a man aged 40-55 years in good health and CMV-seronegative.

The gene calls are TRBV25-1 and TRBJ1-2, with TRBD1 as a possible D gene (6 bases). The germline V gene encodes CDR1 MGHDK and CDR2 SYGVNS. The CDR3 has 15 residues. Trimming shortened V by 1 base and J by 7 bases, and 16 bases separated the two germline ends. CDR3 coding DNA: TGTGCCAGCAGTGAATCCAGGGGTGTTTGGGGTGGCTACACCTTC. This translates into CASSESRGVWGGYTF.

The V and J genes are TRBV6-9 and TRBJ2-3; D ambiguous. V dropped 2 bases and J dropped 3 bases, with 9 bases sitting between them. Germline assignment: CDR1 MNHGY and CDR2 SVAAGI. This CDR3 comprises 14 residues. The DNA of the CDR3 is TGTGCCAGCAGTTATAGGCAGGATACAGATACGCAGTATTTT. Protein: CASSYRQDTDTQYF.

The chain combines TRBV7-2 with TRBJ2-3; 8 bases fit TRBD1. This CDR3 is 14 amino acids long. V lost 4 bases, J lost 1 base, and 1 base stayed unmatched. Germline assignment: CDR1 SGHTA and CDR2 FQGNSA. The CDR3 DNA reads as TGTGCCAGCAGCTCGGGACAGGGCACAGATACGCAGTATTTT. Translation: CASSSGQGTDTQYF. Filled out from reference TRBV7-2 and TRBJ2-3, the complete variable domain reads GAGVSQSPSNKVTEKGKDVELRCDPISGHTALYWYRQSLGQGLEFLIYFQGNSAPDKSGLPSDRFSAERTGGSVSTLTIQRTQQEDSAVYLCASSSGQGTDTQYFGPGTRLTVL.

V usage is TRBV7-8 and J usage is TRBJ2-1, with D uncertain. This CDR3 is built from 12 residues. Germline V gene sequence: CDR1 SGHVS, CDR2 FQNEAQ. V was trimmed by 0 bases and J by 9 bases, leaving 6 bases between them. The CDR3 spells CASSLARGEQFF. In DNA form, the CDR3 reads TGTGCCAGCAGCTTAGCGAGAGGTGAGCAGTTCTTC.

The rearrangement uses TRBV5-4 and TRBJ2-3; 11 positions agree with TRBD2. This CDR3 has 16 amino acids. V shed 2 bases and J 0 bases; nucleotides not matched to a gene: 2. CDR1 SGHNT and CDR2 YYREEE come from the germline V gene (reference sequence). CDR3 in amino acids: CASSFSSGRSTDTQYF. In nucleotides, the CDR3 is TGTGCCAGCAGCTTTTCTAGCGGGAGGAGCACAGATACGCAGTATTTT.

This clone was detected a few times. This rearrangement joins TRBV16 to TRBJ1-3; the D is unclear. The CDR3 totals 15 residues. Germline V gives CDR1 KGHSY, CDR2 FQNENV. V was pared by 0 bases and J by 3 bases, with 9 bases between. The CDR3 is CASSQSRAGGNTIYF. The CDR3 nucleotides read TGTGCCAGCAGCCAATCGAGGGCGGGTGGAAACACCATATATTTT.

CDR3 in DNA: TGTGCCAGCAGTCAGCGGACAGGGACCAAATACAATGAGCAGTTCTTC. Translating gives CASSQRTGTKYNEQFF. V is TRBV5-8 and J is TRBJ2-1, with 8 bases aligning to TRBD1. V lost 5 bases to trimming and J lost 4 bases; unmatched junction nucleotides: 11. Germline assignment: CDR1 SGHTS and CDR2 YDEGEE. The CDR3 is made up of 16 amino acids.

The V gene is TRBV28, the J gene TRBJ1-4, with 7 nucleotides matching TRBD1. Per germline, CDR1 MDHEN and CDR2 SYDVKM. Trimming removed 3 bases from V and 8 bases from J; junction bases left unmatched: 12. The CDR3 loop spans 16 amino acids. The CDR3 DNA reads as TGTGCCAGCAGTTTCCCCACAGGGGCGGATCGCGAAAAACTGTTTTTT. Protein: CASSFPTGADREKLFF.

The chain joins TRBV15 to TRBJ2-4; D not resolved. The CDR3 contains 17 residues. V was trimmed by 0 bases and J by 0 bases, leaving 12 bases between them. The germline V gene has CDR1 LNHNV and CDR2 YYDKDF (reference sequence). The CDR3 DNA follows: TGTGCCACCAGCAGAGATGCCCCCAGACTAGCCAAAAACATTCAGTACTTC. This sequence encodes CATSRDAPRLAKNIQYF.

V usage is TRBV5-4 and J usage is TRBJ1-3, with 7 bases matching TRBD1. Per germline, CDR1 SGHNT and CDR2 YYREEE (reference sequence). V trimming: 4 bases; J trimming: 2 bases; junction bases outside the gene matches: 3. The CDR3 length is 14 residues. CDR3 nucleotide sequence: TGTGCCAGCAGCGCCGGGACAGCTGGAAACACCATATATTTT. This codes for CASSAGTAGNTIYF.

The rearrangement joins TRBV19 to TRBJ1-5; 8 bases agree with TRBD1. J was trimmed by 11 bases and V by 5 bases; bases with no gene match: 20. Germline values: CDR1 LNHDA, CDR2 SQIVND (reference sequence). The CDR3 sequence is 17 residues long. Written as DNA, the CDR3 is TGTGCCAGTAGTTTGACAGGGGCGCGGGATGGGACACATGCCCAGCATTTT. Its protein product is CASSLTGARDGTHAQHF.

The J gene is TRBJ2-7, the V gene TRBV4-3; 9 bases fit TRBD1. Germline-derived CDR1 and CDR2 are LGHNA and YSLEER. This CDR3 is built from 13 residues. V lost 4 bases to trimming and J lost 6 bases; unmatched junction nucleotides: 4. CDR3 loop: CASSLTGGLEQYF. CDR3 sequence (DNA): TGCGCCAGCAGCCTGACAGGGGGGCTCGAGCAGTACTTC.

In its sample, this clone was seen a few times. This rearrangement joins TRBV19 to TRBJ1-5; TRBD1 is a possible D gene (5 bases). The CDR3 has 15 amino acids. V lost 3 bases and J lost 2, with 11 bases in between. The V gene's germline CDR1 is LNHDA and CDR2 SQIVND (reference sequence). As DNA, the CDR3 is TGTGCCAGTAGTATTCAGGGCCAGGGCAATCAGCCCCAGCATTTT. Its translation: CASSIQGQGNQPQHF.

This clone appeared once. This chain links TRBV7-2 with TRBJ1-2, with TRBD1 matching 7 bases. The CDR3 runs 13 residues. The V and J ends lost 3 bases and 6 bases, in that order; junction bases with no gene match: 4. Germline V gene data show CDR1 as SGHTA and CDR2 as FQGNSA. The CDR3 spells CASSLGQWDGYTF. The CDR3 nucleotides read TGTGCCAGCAGCTTGGGACAGTGGGATGGCTACACCTTC.